This passage covers 2 T cell receptor beta chains from one sample sequenced in a study of shared clonotypes between healthy human individuals. Clones were sequenced by immunoSEQ multiplex PCR, and TCRdb holds only the in-frame ones, with some missing. The data show about a million clones, roughly 70% seen once. Sequencing used memory CD4+ T cells sorted from blood. As to subset: CD45RA-negative fraction. These receptors were taken from a man aged 18 to 35 in good health.

This chain uses TRBV5-4 with TRBJ2-7; possible D gene TRBD1, 6 bases. The CDR3 sequence is 13 residues long. Germline V lookup: CDR1 SGHNT, CDR2 YYREEE (reference sequence). The V end was cut by 4 bases, the J end by 2 bases, with 10 bases between. Written as DNA, the CDR3 is TGTGCCAGCAGCGAGGGGGTTACCTACGAGCAGTACTTC. Its protein is CASSEGVTYEQYF.

This chain joins TRBV11-2 and TRBJ2-3; D is unresolved. V was pared by 1 base and J by 3 bases, with 2 bases between. This CDR3 region has 12 residues. CDR1 is SGHAT, CDR2 FQNNGV, per germline. DNA of the CDR3: TGTGCCAGCAGCTTAGTAACAGATACGCAGTATTTT. Translation gives CASSLVTDTQYF.